This T cell receptor beta chain is drawn from a study of radiotherapy plus CTLA-4 blockade in lung cancer (dated by TCRdb to 2016 to 2019). Context from the whole study: Among enrolled patients, under 20% had an objective response and approximately 30% reached disease control. Overall results and qualifications from the work: The strongest predictors of response were reported to be early dynamic shifts in blood T cell clones along with a rise in serum interferon-beta following radiation. After treatment with radiotherapy and ipilimumab, TCR clones that originated in tumors expanded in peripheral blood.

In this study, focal radiation therapy paired with CTLA-4 blockade (ipilimumab) was tested in patients who had chemo-refractory metastatic non-small-cell lung cancer. About this clone: The clone's antigen remains unknown. No much larger clone exists at a distance of one base, and base qualities are not known.

Spanning cysteine to phenylalanine, the CDR3 consists of 15 amino acids. The kept DNA is CDR3 alone, 45 bases in frame from the first base. V ends up 4 bases short and J 2 bases short, with an unmatched junction base count of 7. According to the germline V gene (reference sequence), CDR1 reads SGHNT and CDR2 reads YYREEE. Library preparation used the immunoSEQ multiplex PCR assay. In its TCRdb copy, this immuneACCESS table keeps in-frame sequences only and misses some clones. Where compared with another copy, unresolved V genes explain less than half of these, and the others have no known cause. The sample includes 90,000 to 100,000 clones, with about 90% observed a single time. 4.5% to 6% of the sample is taken by the ten largest.

The chain employs TRBV5-4 and TRBJ2-7, with 9 junctional bases fitting TRBD1. Sequenced here: peripheral blood, sampled from a patient treated with radiotherapy plus ipilimumab. The sequence derives from a human donor with non-small cell lung cancer that progressed on radiotherapy plus ipilimumab. The CDR3 sequence is CASSTGTGYTYEQYF. The sequenced DNA: TGTGCCAGCAGCACCGGGACAGGGTATACCTACGAGCAGTACTTC.